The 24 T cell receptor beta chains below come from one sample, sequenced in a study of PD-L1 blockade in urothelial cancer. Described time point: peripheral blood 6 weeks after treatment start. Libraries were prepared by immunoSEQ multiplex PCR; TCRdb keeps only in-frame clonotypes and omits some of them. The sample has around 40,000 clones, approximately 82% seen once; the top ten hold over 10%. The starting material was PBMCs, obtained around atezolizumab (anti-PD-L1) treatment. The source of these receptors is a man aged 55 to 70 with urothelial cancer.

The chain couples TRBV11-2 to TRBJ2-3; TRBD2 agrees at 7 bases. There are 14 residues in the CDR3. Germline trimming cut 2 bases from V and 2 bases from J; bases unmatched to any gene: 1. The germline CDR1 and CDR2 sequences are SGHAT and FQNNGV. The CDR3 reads CASSLSGVTDTQYF. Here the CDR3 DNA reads TGTGCCAGCAGCTTAAGCGGGGTCACAGATACGCAGTATTTT.

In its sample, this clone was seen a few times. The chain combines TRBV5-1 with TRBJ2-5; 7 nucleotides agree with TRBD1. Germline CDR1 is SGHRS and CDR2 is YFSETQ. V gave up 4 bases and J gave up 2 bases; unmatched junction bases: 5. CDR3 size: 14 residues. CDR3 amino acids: CASSLGGVQETQYF. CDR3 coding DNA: TGCGCCAGCAGCCTAGGGGGCGTACAAGAGACCCAGTACTTC.

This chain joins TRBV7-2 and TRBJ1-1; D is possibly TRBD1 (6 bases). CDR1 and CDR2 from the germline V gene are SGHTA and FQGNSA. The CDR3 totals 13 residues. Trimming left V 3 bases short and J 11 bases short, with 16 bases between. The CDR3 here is CASSLWDTRAAFF. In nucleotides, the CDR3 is TGTGCCAGCAGCTTGTGGGACACTAGGGCGGCTTTCTTT.

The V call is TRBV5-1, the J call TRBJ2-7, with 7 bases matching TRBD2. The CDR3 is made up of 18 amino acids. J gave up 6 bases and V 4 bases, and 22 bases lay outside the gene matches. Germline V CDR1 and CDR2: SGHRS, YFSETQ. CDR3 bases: TGCGCCAGCAGCCCTAGCGTCGGGGGGAATCCTTTGGGAGGCGAGCAGTACTTC. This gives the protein CASSPSVGGNPLGGEQYF.

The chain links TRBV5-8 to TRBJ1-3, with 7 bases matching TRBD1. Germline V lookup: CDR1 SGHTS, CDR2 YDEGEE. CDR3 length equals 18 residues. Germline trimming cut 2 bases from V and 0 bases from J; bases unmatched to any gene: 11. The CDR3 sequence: CASSLVPGTATSGNTIYF. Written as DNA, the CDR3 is TGTGCCAGCAGCTTAGTACCCGGGACAGCTACCTCTGGAAACACCATATATTTT. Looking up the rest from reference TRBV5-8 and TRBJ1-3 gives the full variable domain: EAGVTQSPTHLIKTRGQQATLRCSPISGHTSVYWYQQALGLGLQFLLWYDEGEERNRGNFPPRFSGRQFPNYSSELNVNALELEDSALYLCASSLVPGTATSGNTIYFGEGSWLTVV.

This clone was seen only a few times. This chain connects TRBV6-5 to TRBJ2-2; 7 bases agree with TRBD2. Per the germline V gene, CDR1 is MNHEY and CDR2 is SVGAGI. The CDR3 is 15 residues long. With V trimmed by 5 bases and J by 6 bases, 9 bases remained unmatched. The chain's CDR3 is CASSTGGRGAGELFF. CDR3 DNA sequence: TGTGCCAGCAGTACGGGCGGGAGAGGGGCCGGGGAGCTGTTTTTT.

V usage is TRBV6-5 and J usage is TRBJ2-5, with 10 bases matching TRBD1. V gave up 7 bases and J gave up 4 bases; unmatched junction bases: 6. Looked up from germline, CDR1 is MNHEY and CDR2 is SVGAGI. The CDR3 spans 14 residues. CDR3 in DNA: TGTGCCAGCACCGGCGGACAGGGGGGAGAGACCCAGTACTTC. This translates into CASTGGQGGETQYF.

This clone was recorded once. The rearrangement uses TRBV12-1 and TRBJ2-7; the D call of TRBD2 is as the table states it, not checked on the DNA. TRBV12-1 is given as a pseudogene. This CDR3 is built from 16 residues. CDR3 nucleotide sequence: TGTGCCAGCAGCTTTGGAAGGTGGGCTAGCGGTTACGAGCAGTACTTC. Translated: CASSFGRWASGYEQYF.

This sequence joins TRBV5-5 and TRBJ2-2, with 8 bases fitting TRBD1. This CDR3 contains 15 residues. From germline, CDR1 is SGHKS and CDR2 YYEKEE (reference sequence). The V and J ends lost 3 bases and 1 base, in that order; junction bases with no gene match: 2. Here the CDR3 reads CASSSTGENTGELFF. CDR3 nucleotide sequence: TGTGCCAGCAGCTCGACAGGGGAGAACACCGGGGAGCTGTTTTTT.

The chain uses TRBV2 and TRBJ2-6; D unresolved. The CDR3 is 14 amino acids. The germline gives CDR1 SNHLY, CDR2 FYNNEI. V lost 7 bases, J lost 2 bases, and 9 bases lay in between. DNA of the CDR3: TGTGCCAGCAAGAGTGCCACTGGGGCCAACGTCCTGACTTTC. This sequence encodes CASKSATGANVLTF.

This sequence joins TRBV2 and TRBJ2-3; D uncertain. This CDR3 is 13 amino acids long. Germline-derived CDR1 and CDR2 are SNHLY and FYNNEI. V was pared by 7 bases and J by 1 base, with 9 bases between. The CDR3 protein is CASMSAGTDTQYF. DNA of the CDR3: TGTGCCAGCATGAGCGCGGGCACAGATACGCAGTATTTT.

The CDR3: CASSSQWSYGYTF. For the CDR3, the DNA is TGTGCCAGCAGCTCGCAGTGGTCCTATGGCTACACCTTC. The chain uses TRBV11-2 and TRBJ1-2; no reliable D call. This CDR3 is 13 amino acids long. Germline CDR1 and CDR2: SGHAT and FQNNGV. Trimming cost V 4 bases and J 4 bases, with 10 bases left between them.

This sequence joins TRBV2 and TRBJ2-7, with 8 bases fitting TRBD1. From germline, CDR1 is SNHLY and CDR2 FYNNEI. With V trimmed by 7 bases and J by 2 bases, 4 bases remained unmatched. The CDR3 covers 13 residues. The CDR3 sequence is CASTWTGTYEQYF. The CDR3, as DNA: TGTGCCAGCACCTGGACAGGGACCTACGAGCAGTACTTC.

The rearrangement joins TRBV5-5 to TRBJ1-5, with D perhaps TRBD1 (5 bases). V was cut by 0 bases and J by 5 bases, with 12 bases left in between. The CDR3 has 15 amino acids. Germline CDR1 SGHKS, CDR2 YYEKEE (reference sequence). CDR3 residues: CASSLVGQGDQPQHF. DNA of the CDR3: TGTGCCAGCAGCTTGGTAGGCCAGGGCGATCAGCCCCAGCATTTT.

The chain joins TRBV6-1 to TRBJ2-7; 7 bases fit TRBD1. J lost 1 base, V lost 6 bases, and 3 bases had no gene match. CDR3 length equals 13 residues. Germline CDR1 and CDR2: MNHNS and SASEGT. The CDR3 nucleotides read TGTGCCAGCAGCGGGACAGTATCCTACGAGCAGTACTTC. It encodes CASSGTVSYEQYF.

The CDR3 nucleotides read TGTGCCAGTAGTCAATTCTCTGGAAACACCATATATTTT. It is translated as CASSQFSGNTIYF. V and J are TRBV19 and TRBJ1-3, with D hard to call. The germline gives CDR1 LNHDA, CDR2 SQIVND (reference sequence). Trimming left V 5 bases short and J 0 bases short, with 5 bases between. CDR3 length: 13 residues.

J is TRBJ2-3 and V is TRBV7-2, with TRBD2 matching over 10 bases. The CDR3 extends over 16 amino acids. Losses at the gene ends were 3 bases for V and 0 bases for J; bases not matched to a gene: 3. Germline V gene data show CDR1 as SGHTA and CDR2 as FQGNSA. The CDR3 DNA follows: TGTGCCAGCAGCTTTAGCGGGAGGACGAGCACAGATACGCAGTATTTT. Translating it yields CASSFSGRTSTDTQYF.

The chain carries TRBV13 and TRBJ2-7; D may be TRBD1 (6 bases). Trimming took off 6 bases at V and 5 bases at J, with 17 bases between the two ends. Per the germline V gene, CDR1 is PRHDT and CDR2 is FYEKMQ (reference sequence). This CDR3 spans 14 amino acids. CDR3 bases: TGTGCCAGCAGTCGCCGGGACACTCACCACGAGCAGTACTTC. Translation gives CASSRRDTHHEQYF.

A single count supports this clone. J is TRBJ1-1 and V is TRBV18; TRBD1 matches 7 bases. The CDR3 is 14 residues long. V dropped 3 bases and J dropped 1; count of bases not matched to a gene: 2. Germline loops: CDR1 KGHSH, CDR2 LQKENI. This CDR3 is CASSPDRKNTEAFF. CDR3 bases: TGTGCCAGCTCACCGGACAGGAAGAACACTGAAGCTTTCTTT.

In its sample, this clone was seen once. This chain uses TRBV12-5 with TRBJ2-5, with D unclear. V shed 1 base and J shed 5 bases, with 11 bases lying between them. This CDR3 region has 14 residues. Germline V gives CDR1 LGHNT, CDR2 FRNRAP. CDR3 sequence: CASGLGPGPETQYF. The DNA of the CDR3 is TGTGCTAGTGGTTTGGGCCCAGGTCCCGAGACCCAGTACTTC.

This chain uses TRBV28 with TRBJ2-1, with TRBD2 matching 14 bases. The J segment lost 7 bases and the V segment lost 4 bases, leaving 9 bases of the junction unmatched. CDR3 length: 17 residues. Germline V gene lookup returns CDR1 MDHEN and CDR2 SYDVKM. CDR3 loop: CASSSGTSGGLWNEQFF. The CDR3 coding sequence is TGTGCCAGCAGTTCCGGGACTAGCGGGGGCCTTTGGAATGAGCAGTTCTTC. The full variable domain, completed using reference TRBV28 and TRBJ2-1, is DVKVTQSSRYLVKRTGEKVFLECVQDMDHENMFWYRQDPGLGLRLIYFSYDVKMKEKGDIPEGYSVSREKKERFSLILESASTNQTSMYLCASSSGTSGGLWNEQFFGPGTRLTVL.

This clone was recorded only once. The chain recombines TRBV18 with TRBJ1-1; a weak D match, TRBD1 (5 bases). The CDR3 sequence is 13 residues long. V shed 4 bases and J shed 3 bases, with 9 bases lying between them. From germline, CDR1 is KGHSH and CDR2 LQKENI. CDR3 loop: CASSLGGDTEAFF. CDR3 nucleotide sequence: TGTGCCAGCTCACTCGGAGGGGACACTGAAGCTTTCTTT. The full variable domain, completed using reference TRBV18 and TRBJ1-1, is NAGVMQNPRHLVRRRGQEARLRCSPMKGHSHVYWYRQLPEEGLKFMVYLQKENIIDESGMPKERFSAEFPKEGPSILRIQQVVRGDSAAYFCASSLGGDTEAFFGQGTRLTVV.

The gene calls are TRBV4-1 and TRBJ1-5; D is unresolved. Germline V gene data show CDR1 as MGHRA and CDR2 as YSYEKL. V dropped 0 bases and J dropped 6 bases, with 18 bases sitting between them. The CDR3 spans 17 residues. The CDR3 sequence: CASSQEGPQLFSQPQHF. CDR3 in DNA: TGCGCCAGCAGCCAAGAGGGCCCCCAGTTATTCAGTCAGCCCCAGCATTTT.

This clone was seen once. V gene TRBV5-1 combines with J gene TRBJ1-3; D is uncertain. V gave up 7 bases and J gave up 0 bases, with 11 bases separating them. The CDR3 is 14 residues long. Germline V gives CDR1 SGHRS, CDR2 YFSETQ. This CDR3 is CASFDTSSGNTIYF. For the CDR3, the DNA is TGCGCCAGCTTTGACACAAGCTCTGGAAACACCATATATTTT.